This T cell receptor beta chain was captured by sequencing in a study of T cell changes during pregnancy in multiple sclerosis. The CDR3 spans 13 residues. Between the trimmed V and J ends, which lost 5 bases and 8 bases, there was a span of 15 bases. Germline V gives CDR1 MNHEY, CDR2 SVGAGI. Some clones are missing from TCRdb's copy, which holds only in-frame ones; the method was immunoSEQ multiplex PCR. The table includes about 41,000 clones, 85% to 95% detected once. This clone was counted a single time. This TCR came from a female donor with multiple sclerosis, enrolled in a pregnancy study. Sequencing used CD8+ T cells from peripheral blood mononuclear cells, obtained in the third trimester of pregnancy. V usage is TRBV6-5 and J usage is TRBJ1-2, with a possible D match to TRBD1 (6 bases). The chain's CDR3 is CASSTTGTEGYTF. The CDR3 bases are TGTGCCAGCAGTACCACAGGGACGGAAGGCTACACCTTC.